This TCR beta chain appears in the sequencing data of a study of CD8 T cells in ankylosing spondylitis. Study-wide results and caveats: Ankylosing spondylitis blood appeared to carry a characteristic TCR beta motif of roughly 8 highly homologous variants.

This clonotype was seen repeatedly, ten times or more. Its matching antigen is unknown. MiXCR, run by TCRdb on the 5' RACE reads, gives a single entry per CDR3 protein. Of about 390,000 distinct CDR3 sequences in the sample, under 25% were seen once. The CDR3 has 15 residues. Per the germline V gene, CDR1 is SQVTM and CDR2 is ANQGSEA. Trimming left V 4 bases short and J 3 bases short, with 18 bases between. Sequencing was done on a sample of blood, either unsorted or a sorted T cell fraction (not recorded which). This TCR was recovered from a male donor with ankylosing spondylitis. The chain employs TRBV29-1 and TRBJ2-5, with D perhaps matching TRBD1 or TRBD2 (5 bases each). This chain's CDR3 is CSVGERGGLEETQYF. The CDR3 nucleotides read TGCAGCGTTGGAGAACGTGGGGGTTTGGAAGAGACCCAGTACTTC.